The 6 T cell receptor beta chains below all came from one sample that was sequenced in a study of T-cell reconstitution after alpha-beta-depleted transplantation in children. Researchers prepared the TCRbeta library using unique molecular identifiers, the study reports. TCRdb recomputed calls from the PCR reads with MiXCR, one row per CDR3 protein. The sample holds approximately 190,000 distinct CDR3 sequences, approximately 6.8% seen once. Sequences were derived from PBMCs, sampled before TCRalphabeta/CD19-depleted stem cell transplant. All receptors come from a girl in the first two years of life with combined immunodeficiency, due to receive a stem cell transplant.

In its sample, this clonotype was seen many times. The chain is built from TRBV7-8 and TRBJ2-1, with D perhaps being TRBD1 or TRBD2 (6 bases each). The germline V gene encodes CDR1 SGHVS and CDR2 FQNEAQ. Trimming pared 3 bases from V and 5 bases from J, leaving 20 bases between. This CDR3 has 17 residues. The DNA for the CDR3 is TGTGCCAGCAGCTTTCTTCCTAGGGGGGAGAGAGACAATGAGCAGTTCTTC. Amino acids: CASSFLPRGERDNEQFF.

This clonotype appeared many times. The chain combines TRBV7-9 with TRBJ2-7; unclear D gene. Germline CDR1 and CDR2: SEHNR and FQNEAQ (reference sequence). The CDR3 runs to 12 residues. V gave up 6 bases and J gave up 2 bases, with 8 bases separating them. For the CDR3, the DNA is TGTGCCAGCAGATCCTCCGCCTACGAGCAGTACTTC. It is translated as CASRSSAYEQYF.

There are many counts of this clonotype. The chain carries TRBV20-1 and TRBJ1-4; D unresolved. This CDR3 has 16 residues. Germline CDR1 is DFQATT and CDR2 is SNEGSKA (reference sequence). Trimming cost V 0 bases and J 4 bases, with 15 bases left between them. CDR3 sequence reads: CSARDSQGRDNEKLFF. CDR3 nucleotides: TGCAGTGCTAGAGACTCCCAAGGGCGGGATAATGAAAAACTGTTTTTT.

This clonotype was seen repeatedly, ten times or more. This CDR3 is CSPTVADTQYF. CDR3 DNA: TGCAGCCCGACGGTCGCGGATACGCAGTATTTT. The V call is TRBV29-1, the J call TRBJ2-3; D is undetermined. Germline assignment: CDR1 SQVTM and CDR2 ANQGSEA. V lost 8 bases, J lost 6 bases, and 12 bases lay in between. This CDR3 comprises 11 residues.

V is TRBV14 and J is TRBJ1-4; D gene uncertain. The CDR3 sequence is 15 residues long. The germline V and J ends were trimmed by 1 base and 5 bases, with 11 bases remaining between them. Germline CDR1 and CDR2: SGHDN and FVKESK. CDR3 in amino acids: CASSQAAAGNEKLFF. CDR3 DNA sequence: TGTGCCAGCAGCCAAGCTGCGGCAGGCAATGAAAAACTGTTTTTT. The variable domain in full, with the rest retrieved from reference TRBV14 and TRBJ1-4, is EAGVTQFPSHSVIEKGQTVTLRCDPISGHDNLYWYRRVMGKEIKFLLHFVKESKQDESGMPNNRFLAERTGGTYSTLKVQPAELEDSGVYFCASSQAAAGNEKLFFGSGTQLSVL.

This clonotype occurred many times. This chain links TRBV28 with TRBJ2-7; tentative D call: TRBD2 (6 bases). Germline values: CDR1 MDHEN, CDR2 SYDVKM. The V end was cut by 8 bases, the J end by 2 bases, with 13 bases between. The length of the CDR3 is 13 residues. The DNA for the CDR3 is TGTGCCAGCTCGGGACTGCTGCCCTACGAGCAGTACTTC. Translation: CASSGLLPYEQYF. Variable domain in full (rest from reference TRBV28 and TRBJ2-7): DVKVTQSSRYLVKRTGEKVFLECVQDMDHENMFWYRQDPGLGLRLIYFSYDVKMKEKGDIPEGYSVSREKKERFSLILESASTNQTSMYLCASSGLLPYEQYFGPGTRLTVT.